The 28 T cell receptor beta chains below were found in one sample sequenced in a study of cytomegalovirus exposure and HLA in healthy donors. Primers for the PCR totalled 60 Vbeta and 13 Jbeta. TCRdb keeps only in-frame clones here, not all; method: immunoSEQ multiplex PCR. Altogether around 140,000 clones are present, around four fifths being singletons, with the ten largest covering 8.1%. What was sequenced was PBMCs. The receptors come from a woman in her 50s in good health and CMV-seropositive.

The gene calls are TRBV7-2 and TRBJ1-4; D gene uncertain. CDR3 length equals 15 residues. Germline V lookup: CDR1 SGHTA, CDR2 FQGNSA. Trimming pared 1 base from V and 10 bases from J, leaving 16 bases between. CDR3 bases: TGTGCCAGCAGCTTAGAATGGTCTTCCGTCGGAAAACTGTTTTTT. This codes for CASSLEWSSVGKLFF.

Turning to this clone: Sequence at one end of the junction differs from germline and may be a read error. V is TRBV7-8 and J is TRBJ2-1, with D possibly matching TRBD1 (5 bases). Per germline, CDR1 SGHVS and CDR2 FQNEAQ. The length of the CDR3 is 15 residues. The CDR3 sequence is CASSLGRATNNERFF. The CDR3 nucleotides are TGTGCCAGCAGCCTCGGCAGGGCCACAAACAATGAGCGGTTCTTC.

This sequence joins TRBV7-3 and TRBJ2-5, with D unclear. Trimming left V 2 bases short and J 4 bases short, with 8 bases between. There are 13 residues in the CDR3. In germline, CDR1 is SGHTA, CDR2 FQGTGA. DNA of the CDR3: TGTGCCAGCAGCTTAGGCCTCTCAGAGACCCAGTACTTC. Its translation: CASSLGLSETQYF. Full variable domain (remainder filled in from reference TRBV7-3 and TRBJ2-5): GAGVSQTPSNKVTEKGKYVELRCDPISGHTALYWYRQSLGQGPEFLIYFQGTGAADDSGLPNDRFFAVRPEGSVSTLKIQRTERGDSAVYLCASSLGLSETQYFGPGTRLLVL.

Here the CDR3 DNA reads TGTGCCAGCTTGTCTTTTGGGGCGAACACTGAAGCTTTCTTT. Protein product: CASLSFGANTEAFF. The V and J genes are TRBV28 and TRBJ1-1, with a possible D match to TRBD1 (5 bases). The CDR3 is 14 amino acids. Germline CDR1 reads MDHEN; CDR2 reads SYDVKM. Trimming shortened V by 8 bases and J by 1 base, and 14 bases separated the two germline ends.

This chain links TRBV18 with TRBJ2-7; 11 bases are shared with TRBD1. This CDR3 region has 15 residues. Germline lookup yields CDR1 KGHSH and CDR2 LQKENI. V was pared by 6 bases and J by 6 bases, with 10 bases of the junction left unmatched. Written as DNA, the CDR3 is TGTGCCAGCTCCTCCACCGGGACAGGGGGTCGCGAGCAGTACTTC. Encoded protein: CASSSTGTGGREQYF.

This chain connects TRBV7-9 to TRBJ1-1; TRBD1 agrees at 7 bases. The CDR3 length is 13 residues. Germline assignment: CDR1 SEHNR and CDR2 FQNEAQ (reference sequence). V lost 2 bases and J lost 6; bases outside the gene matches: 3. The CDR3 loop is CASSLQGVAEAFF. CDR3 DNA: TGTGCCAGCAGCTTACAGGGGGTTGCTGAAGCTTTCTTT.

In regard to this clone: One end of the junction varies from germline; a read error may be responsible. The CDR3 region is CATSRGTGGNYGSLF. The CDR3 DNA reads as TGTGCCACCAGCAGAGGTACAGGGGGTAACTATGGCTCCCTCTTC. The chain has TRBV15 and TRBJ1-2; TRBD1 matches 8 bases. CDR1 and CDR2 from the germline V gene are LNHNV and YYDKDF (reference sequence). CDR3 length equals 15 residues.

A single count supports this clone. V usage is TRBV7-2 and J usage is TRBJ1-2; D is possibly TRBD1 (6 bases). The CDR3 covers 14 residues. Germline V lookup: CDR1 SGHTA, CDR2 FQGNSA. V was cut by 6 bases and J by 5 bases, with 16 bases left in between. This CDR3 reads CASRRGGGSYGYTF. As DNA, the CDR3 is TGTGCCAGCAGACGCGGGGGGGGCTCTTATGGCTACACCTTC.

This clone was seen more than once but under ten times. This sequence joins TRBV28 and TRBJ2-7; tentative D call: TRBD2 (6 bases). The CDR3 runs 15 residues. Trimming pared 4 bases from V and 11 bases from J, leaving 24 bases between. Germline V CDR1 and CDR2: MDHEN, SYDVKM. The CDR3 sequence: CASSSNGREALGKYF. The CDR3 DNA sequence: TGTGCCAGCAGTTCAAATGGCAGGGAGGCCCTCGGGAAGTACTTC.

The genes are TRBV4-1 and TRBJ2-5; 9 nucleotides match TRBD2. The assigned J gene may be wrong: the sequence end matches TRBJ2-7 better. In germline, CDR1 is MGHRA, CDR2 YSYEKL. The CDR3 is 15 residues long. The chain's CDR3 is CASSQGTSAIYEQYF. CDR3 DNA sequence: TGCGCCAGCAGCCAAGGGACTAGCGCGATCTACGAGCAGTACTTC.

CDR3 amino acids: CASSSTVYEQYF. The CDR3 nucleotides are TGTGCCAGCAGCTCGACAGTGTACGAGCAGTACTTC. The rearrangement links TRBV11-2 to TRBJ2-7, with D possibly matching TRBD1 (5 bases). Germline V gives CDR1 SGHAT, CDR2 FQNNGV. Between the trimmed V and J ends, which lost 4 bases and 4 bases, there was a span of 8 bases. The CDR3 totals 12 residues.

This clone is a singleton in its sample. The chain links TRBV11-2 to TRBJ1-2; possible D gene TRBD1, 6 bases. The germline CDR1 and CDR2 sequences are SGHAT and FQNNGV. This CDR3 contains 15 residues. Trimming removed 5 bases at V and 0 bases at J, with 13 bases between. CDR3 nucleotides: TGTGCCAGCAGCCTATTGACAGGACCTAACTATGGCTACACCTTC. It encodes CASSLLTGPNYGYTF.

This chain connects TRBV5-1 to TRBJ1-1; 7 bases align to TRBD1. The V gene's germline CDR1 is SGHRS and CDR2 YFSETQ. The CDR3 consists of 16 residues. J was trimmed by 0 bases and V by 1 base; bases with no gene match: 6. CDR3 protein: CASSLTGVALNTEAFF. CDR3 nucleotide sequence: TGCGCCAGCAGCTTGACAGGGGTCGCCTTGAACACTGAAGCTTTCTTT.

The rearrangement joins TRBV19 to TRBJ1-2, with 7 positions matching TRBD1. This CDR3 comprises 14 residues. Germline CDR1 is LNHDA and CDR2 is SQIVND (reference sequence). The junction had 7 bases not matched to a gene; V was cut back by 5 bases and J by 4 bases. The CDR3 protein is CASSYAEGAYGYTF. CDR3 nucleotide sequence: TGTGCCAGTAGTTACGCTGAGGGGGCCTATGGCTACACCTTC.

The chain has TRBV6-5 and TRBJ1-2, with a possible D match to TRBD1 (5 bases). The germline V gene encodes CDR1 MNHEY and CDR2 SVGAGI. CDR3 size: 13 residues. Trimming removed 0 bases at V and 8 bases at J, with 10 bases between. The CDR3 bases are TGTGCCAGCAGTTACTCTGGGGGGTGGGGCTACACCTTC. Translating gives CASSYSGGWGYTF.

The J gene is TRBJ2-5, the V gene TRBV2; 8 nucleotides match TRBD1. The CDR3 consists of 14 residues. V gave up 4 bases and J gave up 5 bases; unmatched junction bases: 6. Germline V lookup: CDR1 SNHLY, CDR2 FYNNEI. CDR3 sequence reads: CASSAWTGHETQYF. CDR3 DNA sequence: TGTGCCAGCAGTGCGTGGACAGGGCACGAGACCCAGTACTTC.

The chain recombines TRBV19 with TRBJ2-1; 8 bases align to TRBD1. The ends lost 9 bases at V and 5 bases at J; junction bases unmatched: 12. In germline, CDR1 is LNHDA, CDR2 SQIVND (reference sequence). The CDR3 is made up of 15 amino acids. CDR3 region: CASGQTPGQDNEQFF. CDR3 nucleotides: TGTGCCAGCGGCCAAACACCGGGACAGGACAATGAGCAGTTCTTC.

The chain joins TRBV29-1 to TRBJ2-5; 10 bases match TRBD2. The junction had 11 bases not matched to a gene; V was cut back by 8 bases and J by 5 bases. The CDR3 runs 14 residues. Germline CDR1 and CDR2: SQVTM and ANQGSEA. In DNA, the CDR3 is TGCAGCTCATCCCCCACTAGCGGGGTTGAGACCCAGTACTTC. It encodes CSSSPTSGVETQYF.

The chain carries TRBV18 and TRBJ1-5; D uncertain. Trimming pared 3 bases from V and 0 bases from J, leaving 6 bases between. CDR3 length: 14 amino acids. Germline loops: CDR1 KGHSH, CDR2 LQKENI. CDR3 DNA: TGTGCCAGCTCACCCACCTATAGCAATCAGCCCCAGCATTTT. This sequence encodes CASSPTYSNQPQHF. The full variable domain, completed using reference TRBV18 and TRBJ1-5, is NAGVMQNPRHLVRRRGQEARLRCSPMKGHSHVYWYRQLPEEGLKFMVYLQKENIIDESGMPKERFSAEFPKEGPSILRIQQVVRGDSAAYFCASSPTYSNQPQHFGDGTRLSIL.

The CDR3 reads CASSADTGTLEKLFF. Written as DNA, the CDR3 is TGCGCCAGCAGCGCCGATACAGGGACCCTAGAAAAACTGTTTTTT. The chain links TRBV5-1 to TRBJ1-4, with D perhaps matching TRBD1 (6 bases). Between the trimmed V and J ends, which lost 4 bases and 8 bases, there was a span of 18 bases. CDR1 is SGHRS, CDR2 YFSETQ, per germline. CDR3 length: 15 residues.

This clone was seen just once. The chain is built from TRBV15 and TRBJ2-4; maybe TRBD2 (5 bases). Germline CDR1 and CDR2: LNHNV and YYDKDF (reference sequence). There are 17 residues in the CDR3. Trimming pared 0 bases from V and 0 bases from J, leaving 12 bases between. CDR3 DNA sequence: TGTGCCACCAGCAGAGATCGGGGTCAGAGAGCCAAAAACATTCAGTACTTC. Translation gives CATSRDRGQRAKNIQYF.

This chain uses TRBV5-1 with TRBJ2-5, with TRBD2 as a possible D gene (5 bases). V was trimmed by 2 bases and J by 5 bases, leaving 16 bases between them. This CDR3 has 15 residues. Germline V gene sequence: CDR1 SGHRS, CDR2 YFSETQ. CDR3: CASSLYAGLGETQYF. The CDR3 region has the DNA TGCGCCAGCAGCTTATATGCGGGCCTCGGGGAGACCCAGTACTTC.

This chain links TRBV27 with TRBJ1-2, with 7 nucleotides matching TRBD1. Germline CDR1 is MNHEY and CDR2 is SMNVEV (reference sequence). Trimming took 0 bases from V and 4 from J; bases not matched to a gene: 8. This CDR3 contains 16 residues. The CDR3 reads CASSLSPRDRLYGYTF. In nucleotides, the CDR3 is TGTGCCAGCAGTTTATCCCCCCGGGACAGACTCTATGGCTACACCTTC.

This clone was detected only once. J is TRBJ2-7 and V is TRBV4-1; 12 bases line up with TRBD2. The V gene's germline CDR1 is MGHRA and CDR2 YSYEKL. The CDR3 is made up of 16 amino acids. J was trimmed by 3 bases and V by 2 bases; bases with no gene match: 5. The CDR3 loop reads CASSQTRTSGNYEQYF. Written as DNA, the CDR3 is TGCGCCAGCAGCCAAACTCGGACTAGCGGGAACTACGAGCAGTACTTC.

The chain is built from TRBV6-5 and TRBJ2-3, with 7 nucleotides matching TRBD2. The V gene end was trimmed by 2 bases and the J gene end by 1 base; junction bases not matched to a gene: 6. This CDR3 has 16 residues. Germline loops: CDR1 MNHEY, CDR2 SVGAGI. CDR3 residues: CASSYQPRGGTDTQYF. The CDR3 DNA reads as TGTGCCAGCAGTTACCAGCCTCGGGGGGGCACAGATACGCAGTATTTT.

This chain links TRBV9 with TRBJ1-1; 8 bases line up with TRBD1. The CDR3 is 15 amino acids. V trimming: 3 bases; J trimming: 5 bases; junction bases outside the gene matches: 9. Germline CDR1 and CDR2: SGDLS and YYNGEE. This chain's CDR3 is CASSEGTGSGTEAFF. The CDR3 DNA sequence: TGTGCCAGCAGCGAGGGGACAGGTTCTGGGACTGAAGCTTTCTTT. The whole variable domain, remainder taken from reference TRBV9 and TRBJ1-1, is DSGVTQTPKHLITATGQRVTLRCSPRSGDLSVYWYQQSLDQGLQFLIQYYNGEERAKGNILERFSAQQFPDLHSELNLSSLELGDSALYFCASSEGTGSGTEAFFGQGTRLTVV.

The chain is built from TRBV2 and TRBJ1-6, with a tentative D call TRBD1 (5 bases). CDR3 length: 13 amino acids. Germline CDR1 and CDR2: SNHLY and FYNNEI. The V and J ends lost 6 bases and 5 bases respectively, with 8 bases between them. CDR3 sequence reads: CASRSRDNSPLHF. CDR3 coding DNA: TGTGCCAGCAGGAGCAGGGATAATTCACCCCTCCACTTT.

This clone has only a few counts. This chain connects TRBV11-3 to TRBJ2-1; TRBD2 might be the D (6 bases). Germline V lookup: CDR1 SGHNT, CDR2 YENEEA. Trimming cost V 8 bases and J 2 bases, with 19 bases left between them. CDR3 size: 16 residues. The CDR3 reads CASGPGVAGTYNEQFF. The CDR3, as DNA: TGTGCCAGCGGCCCGGGAGTAGCTGGAACCTACAATGAGCAGTTCTTC.